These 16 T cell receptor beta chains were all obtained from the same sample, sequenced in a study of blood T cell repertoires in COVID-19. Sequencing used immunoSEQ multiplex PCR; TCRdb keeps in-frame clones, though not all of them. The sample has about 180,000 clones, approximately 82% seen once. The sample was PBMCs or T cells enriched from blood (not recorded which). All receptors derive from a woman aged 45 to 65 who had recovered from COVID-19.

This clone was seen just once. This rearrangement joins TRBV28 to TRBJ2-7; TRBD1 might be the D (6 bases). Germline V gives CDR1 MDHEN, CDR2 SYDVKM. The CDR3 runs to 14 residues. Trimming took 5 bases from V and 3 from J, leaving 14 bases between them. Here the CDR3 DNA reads TGTGCCAGCAGTCTACAGGGATGGGTCTACGAGCAGTACTTC. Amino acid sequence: CASSLQGWVYEQYF.

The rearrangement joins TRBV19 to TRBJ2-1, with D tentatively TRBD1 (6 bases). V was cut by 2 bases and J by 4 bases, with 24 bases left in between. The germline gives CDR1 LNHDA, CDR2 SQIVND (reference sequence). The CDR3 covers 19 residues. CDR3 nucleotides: TGTGCCAGTAGTATAACAACCCCACAGGGCTTTGTGGGGTACAATGAGCAGTTCTTC. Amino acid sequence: CASSITTPQGFVGYNEQFF.

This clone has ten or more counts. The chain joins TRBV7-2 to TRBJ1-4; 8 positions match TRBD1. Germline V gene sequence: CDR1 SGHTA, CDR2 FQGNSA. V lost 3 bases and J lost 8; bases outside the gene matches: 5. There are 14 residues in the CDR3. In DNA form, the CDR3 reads TGTGCCAGCAGCTTTCAGACAGGGGACGAAAAACTGTTTTTT. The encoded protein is CASSFQTGDEKLFF.

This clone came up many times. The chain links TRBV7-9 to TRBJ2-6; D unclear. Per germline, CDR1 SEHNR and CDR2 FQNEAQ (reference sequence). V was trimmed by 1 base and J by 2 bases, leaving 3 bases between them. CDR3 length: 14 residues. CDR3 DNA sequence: TGTGCCAGCAGCTTAGTCGCTGGGGCCAACGTCCTGACTTTC. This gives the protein CASSLVAGANVLTF.

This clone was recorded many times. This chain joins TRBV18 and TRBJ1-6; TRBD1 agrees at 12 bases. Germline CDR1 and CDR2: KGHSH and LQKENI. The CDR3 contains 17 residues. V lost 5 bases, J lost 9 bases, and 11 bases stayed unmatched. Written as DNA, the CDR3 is TGTGCCAGCTCAACATACCCGGGACAGGGGGCTTTTTCACCCCTCCACTTT. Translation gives CASSTYPGQGAFSPLHF. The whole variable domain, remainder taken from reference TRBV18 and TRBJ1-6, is NAGVMQNPRHLVRRRGQEARLRCSPMKGHSHVYWYRQLPEEGLKFMVYLQKENIIDESGMPKERFSAEFPKEGPSILRIQQVVRGDSAAYFCASSTYPGQGAFSPLHFGNGTRLTVT.

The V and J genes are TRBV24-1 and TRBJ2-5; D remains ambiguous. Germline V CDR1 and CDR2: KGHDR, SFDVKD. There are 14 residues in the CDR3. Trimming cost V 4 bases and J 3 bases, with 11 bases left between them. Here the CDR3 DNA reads TGTGCCACCAGTGAATCGACGGGTAAAGAGACCCAGTACTTC. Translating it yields CATSESTGKETQYF.

The CDR3 loop is CASSEVGGLAGSYNEQFF. CDR3 DNA: TGTGCCAGCAGTGAAGTAGGGGGACTAGCGGGCTCCTACAATGAGCAGTTCTTC. V gene TRBV2 combines with J gene TRBJ2-1, with TRBD2 matching 12 bases. This CDR3 spans 18 amino acids. J lost 0 bases, V lost 1 base, and 4 bases had no gene match. Germline loops: CDR1 SNHLY, CDR2 FYNNEI.

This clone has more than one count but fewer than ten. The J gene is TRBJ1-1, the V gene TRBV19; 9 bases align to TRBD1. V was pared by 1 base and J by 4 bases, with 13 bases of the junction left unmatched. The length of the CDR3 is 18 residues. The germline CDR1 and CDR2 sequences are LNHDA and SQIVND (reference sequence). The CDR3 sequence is CASSIAGPGTGKSTEAFF. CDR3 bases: TGTGCCAGTAGTATAGCGGGACCCGGGACAGGGAAAAGCACTGAAGCTTTCTTT. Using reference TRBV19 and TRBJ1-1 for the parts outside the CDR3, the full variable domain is DGGITQSPKYLFRKEGQNVTLSCEQNLNHDAMYWYRQDPGQGLRLIYYSQIVNDFQKGDIAEGYSVSREKKESFPLTVTSAQKNPTAFYLCASSIAGPGTGKSTEAFFGQGTRLTVV.

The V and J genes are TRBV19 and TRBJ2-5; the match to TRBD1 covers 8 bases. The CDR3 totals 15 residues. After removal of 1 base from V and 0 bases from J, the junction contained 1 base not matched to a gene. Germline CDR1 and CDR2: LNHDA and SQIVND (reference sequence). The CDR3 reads CASSIGQGYQETQYF. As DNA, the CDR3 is TGTGCCAGTAGTATAGGACAGGGGTACCAAGAGACCCAGTACTTC.

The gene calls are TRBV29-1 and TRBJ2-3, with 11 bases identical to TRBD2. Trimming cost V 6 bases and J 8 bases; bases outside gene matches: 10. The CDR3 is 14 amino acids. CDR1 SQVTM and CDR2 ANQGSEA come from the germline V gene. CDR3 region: CSVEASGRLGTQYF. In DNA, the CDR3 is TGCAGCGTGGAGGCTAGCGGGAGGCTGGGTACGCAGTATTTT.

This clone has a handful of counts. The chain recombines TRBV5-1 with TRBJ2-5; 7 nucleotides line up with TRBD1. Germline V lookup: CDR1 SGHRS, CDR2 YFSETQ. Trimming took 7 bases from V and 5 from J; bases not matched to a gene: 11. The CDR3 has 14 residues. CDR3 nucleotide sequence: TGCGCCAGCTTTCCGACAGGGTCTTCGGAGACCCAGTACTTC. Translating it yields CASFPTGSSETQYF. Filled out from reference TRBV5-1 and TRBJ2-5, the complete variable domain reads KAGVTQTPRYLIKTRGQQVTLSCSPISGHRSVSWYQQTPGQGLQFLFEYFSETQRNKGNFPGRFSGRQFSNSRSEMNVSTLELGDSALYLCASFPTGSSETQYFGPGTRLLVL.

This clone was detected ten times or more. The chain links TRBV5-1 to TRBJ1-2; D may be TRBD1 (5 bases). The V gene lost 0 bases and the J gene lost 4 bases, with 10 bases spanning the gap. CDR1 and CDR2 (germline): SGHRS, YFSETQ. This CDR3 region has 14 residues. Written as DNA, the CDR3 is TGCGCCAGCAGCTTGGTTCAGGGACTCTATGGCTACACCTTC. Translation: CASSLVQGLYGYTF.

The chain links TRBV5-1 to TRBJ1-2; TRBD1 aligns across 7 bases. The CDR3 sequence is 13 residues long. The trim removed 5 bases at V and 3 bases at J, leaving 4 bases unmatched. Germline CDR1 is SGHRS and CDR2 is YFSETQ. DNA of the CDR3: TGCGCCAGCAGTCCTACAGGGGACTATGGCTACACCTTC. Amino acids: CASSPTGDYGYTF. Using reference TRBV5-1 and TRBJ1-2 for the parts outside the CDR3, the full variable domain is KAGVTQTPRYLIKTRGQQVTLSCSPISGHRSVSWYQQTPGQGLQFLFEYFSETQRNKGNFPGRFSGRQFSNSRSEMNVSTLELGDSALYLCASSPTGDYGYTFGSGTRLTVV.

Here the CDR3 reads CASSKGSGAEHQPQHF. The DNA of the CDR3 is TGTGCCAGTAGTAAGGGGTCAGGGGCCGAGCATCAGCCCCAGCATTTT. The V and J genes are TRBV19 and TRBJ1-5, with D maybe TRBD1 (6 bases). Germline assignment: CDR1 LNHDA and CDR2 SQIVND (reference sequence). V lost 4 bases, J lost 5 bases, and 18 bases lay in between. CDR3 length: 16 residues.

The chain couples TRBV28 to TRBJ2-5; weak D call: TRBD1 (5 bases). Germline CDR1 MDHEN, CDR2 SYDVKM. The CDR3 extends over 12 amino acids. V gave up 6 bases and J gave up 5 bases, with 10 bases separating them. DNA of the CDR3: TGTGCCAGCAGGGGGCTGGAGGAGACCCAGTACTTC. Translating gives CASRGLEETQYF.

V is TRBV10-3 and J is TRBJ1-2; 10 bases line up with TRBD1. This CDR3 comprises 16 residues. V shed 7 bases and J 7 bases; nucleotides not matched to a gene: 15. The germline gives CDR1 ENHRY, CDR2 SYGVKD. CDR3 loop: CAITTKDDRGPSGYTF. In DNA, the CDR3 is TGTGCCATCACCACTAAAGACGACAGGGGGCCAAGTGGCTACACCTTC.